This T cell receptor (beta chain) was retrieved from a study of Graves' ophthalmopathy and Graves' hyperthyroidism. As the template, RNA transcripts were used to amplify TCR beta CDR3 regions. Amplification began with first-round RT-PCR using HTBI primers, then second-round multiplex PCR was performed. One entry per CDR3 protein results from TCRdb running MiXCR on the multiplex PCR reads. The sample contains 580,000 or so distinct CDR3 sequences, 39% of which appear only once. This clonotype was seen at least ten times. With 0 bases removed from V and 1 base from J, the gap between germline ends came to 6 bases. The CDR3 totals 13 residues. Germline lookup yields CDR1 DFQATT and CDR2 SNEGSKA (reference sequence).

The V gene is TRBV20-1, the J gene TRBJ1-1; D remains ambiguous. The origin of this receptor is an adult man with Graves' hyperthyroidism. Input material: peripheral blood or thyroid tissue (not recorded which). For the CDR3, the DNA is TGCAGTGCTAGAGATCCCCGGAACACTGAAGCTTTCTTT. Translated: CSARDPRNTEAFF.